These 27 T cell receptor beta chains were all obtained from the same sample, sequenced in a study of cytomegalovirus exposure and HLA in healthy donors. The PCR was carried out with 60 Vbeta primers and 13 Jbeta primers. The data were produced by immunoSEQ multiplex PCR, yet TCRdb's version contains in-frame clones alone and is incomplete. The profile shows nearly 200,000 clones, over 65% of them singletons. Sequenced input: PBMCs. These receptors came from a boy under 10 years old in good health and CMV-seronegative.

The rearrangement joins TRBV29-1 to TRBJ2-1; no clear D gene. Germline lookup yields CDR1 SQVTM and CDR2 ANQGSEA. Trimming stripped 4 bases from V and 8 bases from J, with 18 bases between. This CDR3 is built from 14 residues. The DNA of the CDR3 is TGCAGCGTTGTTGGTCTATATGAGATCCATGAGCAGTTCTTC. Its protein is CSVVGLYEIHEQFF.

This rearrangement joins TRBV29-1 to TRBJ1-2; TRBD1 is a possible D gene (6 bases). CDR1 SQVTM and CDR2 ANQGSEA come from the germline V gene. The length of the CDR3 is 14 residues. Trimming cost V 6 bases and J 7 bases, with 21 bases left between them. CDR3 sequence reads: CSVGPRQVMAGYTF. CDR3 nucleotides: TGCAGCGTGGGGCCGAGACAGGTTATGGCTGGCTACACCTTC.

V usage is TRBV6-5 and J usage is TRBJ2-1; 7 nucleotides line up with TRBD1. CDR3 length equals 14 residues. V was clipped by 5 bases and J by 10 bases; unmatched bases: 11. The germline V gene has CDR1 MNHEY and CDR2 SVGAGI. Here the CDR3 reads CASSHRHRGREQFF. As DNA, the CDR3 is TGTGCCAGCAGTCACCGGCACAGGGGACGGGAGCAGTTCTTC.

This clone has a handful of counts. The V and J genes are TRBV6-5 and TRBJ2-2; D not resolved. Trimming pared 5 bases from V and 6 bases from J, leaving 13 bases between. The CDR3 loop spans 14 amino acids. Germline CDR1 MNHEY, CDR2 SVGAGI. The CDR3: CASSARVNAGELFF. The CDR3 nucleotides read TGTGCCAGCAGTGCCCGGGTCAACGCCGGGGAGCTGTTTTTT.

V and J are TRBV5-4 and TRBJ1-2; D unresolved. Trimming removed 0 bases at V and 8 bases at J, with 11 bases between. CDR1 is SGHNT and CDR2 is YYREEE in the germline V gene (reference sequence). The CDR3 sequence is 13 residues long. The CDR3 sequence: CASSLAGSRGYTF. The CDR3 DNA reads TGTGCCAGCAGCTTGGCGGGGAGTAGAGGCTACACCTTC.

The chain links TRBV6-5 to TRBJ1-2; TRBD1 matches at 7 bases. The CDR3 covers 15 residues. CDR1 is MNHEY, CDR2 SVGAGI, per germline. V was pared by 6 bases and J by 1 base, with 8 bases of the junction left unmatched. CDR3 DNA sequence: TGTGCCAGCAGCCTCACAGGGGCTGATAACTATGGCTACACCTTC. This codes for CASSLTGADNYGYTF.

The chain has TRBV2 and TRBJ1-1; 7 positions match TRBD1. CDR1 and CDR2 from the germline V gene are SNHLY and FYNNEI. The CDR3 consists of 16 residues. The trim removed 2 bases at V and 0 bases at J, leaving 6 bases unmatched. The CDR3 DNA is TGTGCCAGCAGTGAATGGGCAGGGGGAATGAACACTGAAGCTTTCTTT. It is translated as CASSEWAGGMNTEAFF. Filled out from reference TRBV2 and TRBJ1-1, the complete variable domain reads EPEVTQTPSHQVTQMGQEVILRCVPISNHLYFYWYRQILGQKVEFLVSFYNNEISEKSEIFDDQFSVERPDGSNFTLKIRSTKLEDSAMYFCASSEWAGGMNTEAFFGQGTRLTVV.

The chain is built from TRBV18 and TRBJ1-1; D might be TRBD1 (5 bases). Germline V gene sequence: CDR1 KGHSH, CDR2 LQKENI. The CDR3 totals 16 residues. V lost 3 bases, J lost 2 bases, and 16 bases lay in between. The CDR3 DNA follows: TGTGCCAGCTCACCCGCAGGGCCACGCGGAAACACTGAAGCTTTCTTT. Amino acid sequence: CASSPAGPRGNTEAFF.

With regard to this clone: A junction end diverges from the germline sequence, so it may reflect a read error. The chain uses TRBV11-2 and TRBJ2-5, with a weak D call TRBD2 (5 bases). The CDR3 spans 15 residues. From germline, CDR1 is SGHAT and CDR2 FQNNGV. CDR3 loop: CASSLDFGVQETQYF. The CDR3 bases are TGTGCCAGCAGCCTAGACTTCGGGGTCCAAGAGACCCAGTACTTC.

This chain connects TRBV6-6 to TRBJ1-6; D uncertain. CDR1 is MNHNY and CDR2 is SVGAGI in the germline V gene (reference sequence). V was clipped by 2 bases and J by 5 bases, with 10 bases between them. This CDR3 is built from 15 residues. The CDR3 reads CASSYGWQDNSPLHF. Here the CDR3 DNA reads TGTGCCAGCAGTTACGGTTGGCAGGATAATTCACCCCTCCACTTT.

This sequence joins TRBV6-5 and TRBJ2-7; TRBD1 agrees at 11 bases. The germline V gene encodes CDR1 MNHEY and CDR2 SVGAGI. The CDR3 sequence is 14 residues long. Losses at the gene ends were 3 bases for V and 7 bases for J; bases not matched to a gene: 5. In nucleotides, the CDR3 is TGTGCCAGCAGTTATGGACAGGGGGCAGGGGAGCAGTACTTC. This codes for CASSYGQGAGEQYF.

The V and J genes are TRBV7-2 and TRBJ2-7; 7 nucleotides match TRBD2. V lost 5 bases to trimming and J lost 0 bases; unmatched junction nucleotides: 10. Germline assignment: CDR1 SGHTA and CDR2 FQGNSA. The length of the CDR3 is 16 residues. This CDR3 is CASSVRAGRTSYEQYF. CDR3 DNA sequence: TGTGCCAGCAGCGTCCGAGCGGGGCGCACCTCCTACGAGCAGTACTTC.

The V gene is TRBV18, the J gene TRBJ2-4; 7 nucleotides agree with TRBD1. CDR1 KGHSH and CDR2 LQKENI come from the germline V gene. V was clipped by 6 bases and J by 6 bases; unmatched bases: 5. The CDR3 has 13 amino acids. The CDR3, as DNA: TGTGCCAGCTCGCCCGGGACAGTAAACATTCAGTACTTC. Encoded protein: CASSPGTVNIQYF.

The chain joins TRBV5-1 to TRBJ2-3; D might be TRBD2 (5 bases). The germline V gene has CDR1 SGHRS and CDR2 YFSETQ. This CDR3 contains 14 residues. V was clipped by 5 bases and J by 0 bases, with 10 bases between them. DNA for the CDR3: TGCGCCAGCAGGGGAGCTCCTAGCACAGATACGCAGTATTTT. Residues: CASRGAPSTDTQYF.

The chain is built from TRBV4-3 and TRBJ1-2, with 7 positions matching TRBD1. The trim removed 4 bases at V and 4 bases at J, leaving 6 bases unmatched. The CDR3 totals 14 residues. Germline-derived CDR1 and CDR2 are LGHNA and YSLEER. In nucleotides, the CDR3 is TGCGCCAGCAGCCTGGAAGACAGGGCCTATGGCTACACCTTC. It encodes CASSLEDRAYGYTF.

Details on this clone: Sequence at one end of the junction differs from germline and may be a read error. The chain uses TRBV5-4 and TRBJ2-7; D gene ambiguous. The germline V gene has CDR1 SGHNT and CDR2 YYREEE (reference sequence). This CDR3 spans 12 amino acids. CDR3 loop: CASGLYSYEQYF. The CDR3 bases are TGTGCCAGCGGCTTGTACTCCTACGAGCAGTACTTC.

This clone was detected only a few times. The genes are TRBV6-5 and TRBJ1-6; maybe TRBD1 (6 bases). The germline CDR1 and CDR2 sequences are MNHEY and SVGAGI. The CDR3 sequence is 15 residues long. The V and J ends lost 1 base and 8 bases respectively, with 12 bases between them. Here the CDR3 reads CASSYFGRGDSPLHF. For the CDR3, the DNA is TGTGCCAGCAGTTACTTCGGCAGGGGCGATTCACCCCTCCACTTT.

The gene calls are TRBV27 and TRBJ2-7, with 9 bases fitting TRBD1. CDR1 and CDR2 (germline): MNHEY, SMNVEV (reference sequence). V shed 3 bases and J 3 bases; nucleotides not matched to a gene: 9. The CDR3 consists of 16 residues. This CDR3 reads CASSFAPGQGYYEQYF. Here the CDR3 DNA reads TGTGCCAGCAGTTTTGCTCCGGGACAGGGTTACTACGAGCAGTACTTC.

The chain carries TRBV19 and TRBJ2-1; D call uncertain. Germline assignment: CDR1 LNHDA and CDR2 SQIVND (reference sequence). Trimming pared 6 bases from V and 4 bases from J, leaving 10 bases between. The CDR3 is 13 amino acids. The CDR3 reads CASSPSRYNEQFF. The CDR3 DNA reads TGTGCCAGTAGCCCCTCACGGTACAATGAGCAGTTCTTC.

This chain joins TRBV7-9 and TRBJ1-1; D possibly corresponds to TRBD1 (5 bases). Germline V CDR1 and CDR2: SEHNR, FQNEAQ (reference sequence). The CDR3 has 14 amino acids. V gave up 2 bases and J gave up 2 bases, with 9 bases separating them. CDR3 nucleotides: TGTGCCAGCAGCTTACAGGGCGAAAACACTGAAGCTTTCTTT. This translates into CASSLQGENTEAFF.

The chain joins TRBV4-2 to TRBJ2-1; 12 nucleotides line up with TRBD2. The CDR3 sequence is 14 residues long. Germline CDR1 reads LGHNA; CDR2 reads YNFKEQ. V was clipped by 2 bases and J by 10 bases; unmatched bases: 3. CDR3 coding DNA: TGTGCCAGCAGCCAACTAGCGGGGGGGGAGGAGCAGTTCTTC. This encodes CASSQLAGGEEQFF.

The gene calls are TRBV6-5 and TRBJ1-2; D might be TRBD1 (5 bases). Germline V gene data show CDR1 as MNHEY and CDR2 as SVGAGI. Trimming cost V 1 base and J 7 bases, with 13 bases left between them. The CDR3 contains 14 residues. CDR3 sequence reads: CASSYFGGSIGYTF. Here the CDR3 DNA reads TGTGCCAGCAGTTACTTCGGGGGGTCTATTGGCTACACCTTC.

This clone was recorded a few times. CDR3 protein: CASSFAGGTEAFF. The DNA of the CDR3 is TGTGCCAGCAGCTTCGCAGGGGGCACTGAAGCTTTCTTT. The chain has TRBV7-6 and TRBJ1-1, with 7 bases fitting TRBD1. Per the germline V gene, CDR1 is SGHVS and CDR2 is FNYEAQ. V lost 3 bases, J lost 4 bases, and 2 bases stayed unmatched. The CDR3 has 13 residues.

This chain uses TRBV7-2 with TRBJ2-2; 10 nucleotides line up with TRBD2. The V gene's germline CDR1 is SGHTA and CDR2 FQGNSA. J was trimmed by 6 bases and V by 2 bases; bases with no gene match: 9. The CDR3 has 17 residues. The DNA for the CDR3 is TGTGCCAGCAGCTTACGTTGGGTAGCGGGGGGCCCCGGGGAGCTGTTTTTT. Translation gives CASSLRWVAGGPGELFF.

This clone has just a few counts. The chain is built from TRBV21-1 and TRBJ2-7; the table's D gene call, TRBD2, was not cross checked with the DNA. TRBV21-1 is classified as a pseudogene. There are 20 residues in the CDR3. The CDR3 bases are TGTGCCAGCAGCAAGAAGTGGTGGACTAGCGGGGGGGCCTCTCCTGACGAGCAGTACTTC. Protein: CASSKKWWTSGGASPDEQYF.

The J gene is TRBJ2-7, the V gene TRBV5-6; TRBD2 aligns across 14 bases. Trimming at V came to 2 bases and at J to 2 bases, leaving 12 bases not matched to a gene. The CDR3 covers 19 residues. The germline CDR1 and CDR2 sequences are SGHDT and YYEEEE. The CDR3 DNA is TGTGCCAGCAGCTTCCAGGGACTAGCGGGGGTAGGCCTAGCCTACGAGCAGTACTTC. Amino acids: CASSFQGLAGVGLAYEQYF.

CDR3 sequence: CASRLQGPNEQFF. CDR3 coding DNA: TGTGCCAGCCGACTACAGGGCCCCAATGAGCAGTTCTTC. V is TRBV27 and J is TRBJ2-1; TRBD1 might be the D (6 bases). V lost 8 bases to trimming and J lost 6 bases, with 14 bases between them. The CDR3 contains 13 residues. Germline lookup yields CDR1 MNHEY and CDR2 SMNVEV (reference sequence).